The following is a TCR beta chain sequence with its context. The data are from a study of blood T cell repertoires in COVID-19. Looking at the study overall: Whether acute or convalescent, the COVID-19 samples came from the United States, Italy and Spain.

CDR3 length: 14 amino acids. Trimming removed 6 bases from V and 0 bases from J, with 9 bases in between. Per germline, CDR1 KGHSH and CDR2 LQKENI. The assay was immunoSEQ multiplex PCR, and TCRdb's table has in-frame clones only and misses some. This sample has just over 300,000 clones, with about nine tenths found just once. The V gene is TRBV18, the J gene TRBJ1-5; TRBD1 might be the D (5 bases). Specimen: PBMCs or T cells enriched from blood (not recorded which). The clonotype originates from a man aged 25-45 years who had recovered from COVID-19. Here the CDR3 reads CASSPGLSNQPQHF. Written as DNA, the CDR3 is TGTGCCAGCTCGCCAGGGCTTAGCAATCAGCCCCAGCATTTT.